This T cell receptor (beta chain) was retrieved from a study of blood T cell repertoires in COVID-19. Trimming left V 5 bases short and J 0 bases short, with 14 bases between. CDR3 length: 16 amino acids. The V gene's germline CDR1 is SGHTA and CDR2 FQGTGA. As originally analysed: Estimated nucleated cell counts came from reference gene primer amplification. The data were produced by immunoSEQ multiplex PCR, yet TCRdb's version contains in-frame clones alone and is incomplete. The V and J calls and clone size come from that table; D and trimming were worked out from the DNA. The sample shows under 200,000 clones, around 87% of them seen only once.

This chain connects TRBV7-3 to TRBJ2-1, with D unresolved. The receptor was derived from a woman aged 70-85 years with COVID-19, enrolled during active disease. Sequencing was performed on peripheral blood. The CDR3 nucleotides read TGTGCCAGCAGCCCGCTTGCGGTCAGCTCCTACAATGAGCAGTTCTTC. It yields the protein CASSPLAVSSYNEQFF.